One and the same sample provided the 10 T cell receptor beta chains below, sequenced in a study of cytomegalovirus exposure and HLA in healthy donors. Vbeta (60) and Jbeta (13) primers were used in the PCR. Profiling relied on immunoSEQ multiplex PCR, and the TCRdb table lists in-frame clones only, not all of them. The table lists about 190,000 clones, 70% to 90% of them singletons, with around 2% in the top ten. Sequenced sample: PBMCs. The receptor source for this set is a woman younger than 35 in good health and CMV-seropositive.

The chain recombines TRBV5-1 with TRBJ2-3; 9 nucleotides agree with TRBD2. The CDR3 sequence is 17 residues long. With 4 bases clipped from V and 6 bases from J, the junction kept 15 bases outside the gene matches. Looked up from germline, CDR1 is SGHRS and CDR2 is YFSETQ. CDR3 protein: CASSQALGGGVLDTQYF. The CDR3 DNA reads as TGCGCCAGCAGCCAGGCCCTGGGCGGGGGGGTTTTGGATACGCAGTATTTT. Full variable domain (rest looked up from reference TRBV5-1 and TRBJ2-3): KAGVTQTPRYLIKTRGQQVTLSCSPISGHRSVSWYQQTPGQGLQFLFEYFSETQRNKGNFPGRFSGRQFSNSRSEMNVSTLELGDSALYLCASSQALGGGVLDTQYFGPGTRLTVL.

The V and J genes are TRBV29-1 and TRBJ1-2; tentatively, D is TRBD1 (6 bases). Germline V CDR1 and CDR2: SQVTM, ANQGSEA. There are 13 residues in the CDR3. Trimming removed 7 bases at V and 3 bases at J, with 15 bases between. The CDR3, as DNA: TGCAGCGAGAGCGGACAGAACGACTATGGCTACACCTTC. Translating gives CSESGQNDYGYTF.

J is TRBJ1-4 and V is TRBV19; TRBD1 might be the D (5 bases). V lost 6 bases to trimming and J lost 5 bases, with 10 bases between them. The CDR3 has 13 residues. CDR1 and CDR2 (germline): LNHDA, SQIVND (reference sequence). The CDR3 nucleotides read TGTGCCAGTAGGGGGCAGGGCAATGAAAAACTGTTTTTT. Translation: CASRGQGNEKLFF.

The V and J genes are TRBV6-5 and TRBJ1-2; TRBD1 might be the D (5 bases). Trimming took 4 bases from V and 0 from J, leaving 9 bases between them. The CDR3 has 14 residues. The germline gives CDR1 MNHEY, CDR2 SVGAGI. The CDR3 is CASSFDRTNYGYTF. DNA for the CDR3: TGTGCCAGCAGTTTTGACAGAACTAACTATGGCTACACCTTC.

CDR3 residues: CAWIGRGREDTEAFF. The CDR3 region has the DNA TGTGCCTGGATCGGCAGGGGGCGGGAAGACACTGAAGCTTTCTTT. The rearrangement joins TRBV30 to TRBJ1-1; 8 nucleotides agree with TRBD1. The V and J ends lost 4 bases and 3 bases, in that order; junction bases with no gene match: 10. The CDR3 covers 15 residues. Germline CDR1 GTSNPN, CDR2 SVGIG (reference sequence).

This clone was detected a few times. This chain uses TRBV6-1 with TRBJ2-1; 8 bases are a match to TRBD1. CDR1 and CDR2 from the germline V gene are MNHNS and SASEGT. With 6 bases clipped from V and 6 bases from J, the junction kept 4 bases outside the gene matches. This CDR3 has 13 amino acids. The CDR3 region is CASSSDRGNEQFF. For the CDR3, the DNA is TGTGCCAGCAGCTCTGACAGGGGCAATGAGCAGTTCTTC.

The CDR3 loop is CASTQPPSTGNNEQFF. The CDR3 nucleotides are TGTGCCAGCACCCAACCACCGTCGACAGGGAACAATGAGCAGTTCTTC. The rearrangement joins TRBV6-6 to TRBJ2-1, with TRBD1 matching over 7 bases. The CDR3 is 16 amino acids. Germline CDR1 reads MNHNY; CDR2 reads SVGAGI (reference sequence). V lost 7 bases, J lost 5 bases, and 14 bases stayed unmatched.

This chain uses TRBV18 with TRBJ1-1, with D unresolved. V lost 2 bases and J lost 3, with 4 bases in between. The germline gives CDR1 KGHSH, CDR2 LQKENI. The CDR3 length is 12 residues. In DNA form, the CDR3 reads TGTGCCAGCTCACCATTCGACACTGAAGCTTTCTTT. Residues: CASSPFDTEAFF.

The V and J genes are TRBV6-5 and TRBJ1-2; TRBD1 matches at 12 bases. V shed 5 bases, J shed 4 bases, and the junction held 2 bases outside the gene matches. CDR3 size: 14 residues. The V gene's germline CDR1 is MNHEY and CDR2 SVGAGI. CDR3 loop: CASSRDRGLYGYTF. In DNA form, the CDR3 reads TGTGCCAGCAGTAGGGACAGGGGGCTCTATGGCTACACCTTC.

V usage is TRBV19 and J usage is TRBJ2-4; 7 nucleotides line up with TRBD1. With V trimmed by 4 bases and J by 7 bases, 7 bases remained unmatched. The CDR3 covers 14 residues. Germline V CDR1 and CDR2: LNHDA, SQIVND (reference sequence). CDR3 nucleotide sequence: TGTGCCAGTAGTACCACCGGGACAGCGAACATTCAGTACTTC. Its protein is CASSTTGTANIQYF.